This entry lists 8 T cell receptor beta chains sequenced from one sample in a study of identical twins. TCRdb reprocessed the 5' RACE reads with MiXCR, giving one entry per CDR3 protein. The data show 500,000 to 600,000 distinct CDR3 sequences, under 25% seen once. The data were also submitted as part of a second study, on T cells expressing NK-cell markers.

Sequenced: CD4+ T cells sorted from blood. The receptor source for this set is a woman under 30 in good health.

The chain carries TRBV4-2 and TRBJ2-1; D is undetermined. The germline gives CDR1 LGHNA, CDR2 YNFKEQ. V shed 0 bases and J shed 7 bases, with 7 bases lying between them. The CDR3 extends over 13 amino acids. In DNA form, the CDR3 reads TGTGCCAGCAGCCAAGATTACGGGAATGAGCAGTTCTTC. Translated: CASSQDYGNEQFF.

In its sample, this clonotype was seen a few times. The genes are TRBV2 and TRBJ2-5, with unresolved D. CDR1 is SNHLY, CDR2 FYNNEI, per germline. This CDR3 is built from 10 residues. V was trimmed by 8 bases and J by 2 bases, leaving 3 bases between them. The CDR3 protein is CASEQETQYF. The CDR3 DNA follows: TGTGCCAGCGAACAAGAGACCCAGTACTTC.

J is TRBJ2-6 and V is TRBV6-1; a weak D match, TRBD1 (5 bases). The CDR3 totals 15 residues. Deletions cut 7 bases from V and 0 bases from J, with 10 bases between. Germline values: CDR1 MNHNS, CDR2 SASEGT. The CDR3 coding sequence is TGTGCCAGCAAGGACGACAGCTCTGGGGCCAACGTCCTGACTTTC. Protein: CASKDDSSGANVLTF.

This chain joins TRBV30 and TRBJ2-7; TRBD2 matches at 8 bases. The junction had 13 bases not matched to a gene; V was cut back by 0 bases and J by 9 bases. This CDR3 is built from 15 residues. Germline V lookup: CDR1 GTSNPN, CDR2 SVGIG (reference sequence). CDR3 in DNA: TGTGCCTGGAGTGTAGGGAGCGGGAGATATGTAGCGCAGTACTTC. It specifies CAWSVGSGRYVAQYF. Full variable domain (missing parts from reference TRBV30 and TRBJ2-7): SQTIHQWPATLVQPVGSPLSLECTVEGTSNPNLYWYRQAAGRGLQLLFYSVGIGQISSEVPQNLSASRPQDRQFILSSKKLLLSDSGFYLCAWSVGSGRYVAQYFGPGTRLTVT.

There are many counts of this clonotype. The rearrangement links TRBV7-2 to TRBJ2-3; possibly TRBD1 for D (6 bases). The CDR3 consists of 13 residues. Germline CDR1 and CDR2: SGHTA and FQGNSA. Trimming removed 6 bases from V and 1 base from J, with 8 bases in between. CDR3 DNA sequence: TGTGCCAGCAGGAGACAGGGCACAGATACGCAGTATTTT. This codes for CASRRQGTDTQYF.

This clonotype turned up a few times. The DNA for the CDR3 is TGTGCCAGCAGGGGGGGACAGGGAAATTCACCCCTCCACTTT. This sequence encodes CASRGGQGNSPLHF. This sequence joins TRBV9 and TRBJ1-6; 9 bases agree with TRBD1. Per germline, CDR1 SGDLS and CDR2 YYNGEE. The CDR3 has 14 residues. J was trimmed by 7 bases and V by 5 bases; bases with no gene match: 4. Looking up the rest from reference TRBV9 and TRBJ1-6 gives the full variable domain: DSGVTQTPKHLITATGQRVTLRCSPRSGDLSVYWYQQSLDQGLQFLIQYYNGEERAKGNILERFSAQQFPDLHSELNLSSLELGDSALYFCASRGGQGNSPLHFGNGTRLTVT.

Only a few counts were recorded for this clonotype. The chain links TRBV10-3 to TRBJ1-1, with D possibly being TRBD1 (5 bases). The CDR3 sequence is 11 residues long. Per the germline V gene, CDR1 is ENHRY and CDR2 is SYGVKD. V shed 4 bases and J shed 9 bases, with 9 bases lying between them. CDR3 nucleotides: TGTGCCATCAGTGGTTTGGGGCAAGCTTTCTTT. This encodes CAISGLGQAFF.

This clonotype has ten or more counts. The CDR3 DNA reads TGTGCCATCAGCAGAGAGGACAGCACTGAAGCTTTCTTT. Protein product: CAISREDSTEAFF. The rearrangement joins TRBV10-3 to TRBJ1-1; D might be TRBD1 (6 bases). The V and J ends lost 6 bases and 4 bases respectively, with 12 bases between them. In germline, CDR1 is ENHRY, CDR2 SYGVKD. This CDR3 is built from 13 residues.